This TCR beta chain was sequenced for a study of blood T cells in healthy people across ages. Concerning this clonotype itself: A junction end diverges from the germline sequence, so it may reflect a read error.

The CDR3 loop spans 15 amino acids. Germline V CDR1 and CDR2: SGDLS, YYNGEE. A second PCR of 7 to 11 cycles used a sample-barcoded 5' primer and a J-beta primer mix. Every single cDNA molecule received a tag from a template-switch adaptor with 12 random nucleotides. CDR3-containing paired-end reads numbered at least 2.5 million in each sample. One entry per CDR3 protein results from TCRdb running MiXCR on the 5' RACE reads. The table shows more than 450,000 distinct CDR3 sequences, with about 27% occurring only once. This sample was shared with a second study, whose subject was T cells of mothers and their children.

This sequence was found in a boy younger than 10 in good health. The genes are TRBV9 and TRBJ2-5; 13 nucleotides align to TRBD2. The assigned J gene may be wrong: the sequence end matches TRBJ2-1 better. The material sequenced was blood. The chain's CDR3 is CASSVGLAGSYEQFF. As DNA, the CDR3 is TGTGCCAGTAGCGTGGGACTAGCGGGGAGCTATGAGCAGTTCTTC.